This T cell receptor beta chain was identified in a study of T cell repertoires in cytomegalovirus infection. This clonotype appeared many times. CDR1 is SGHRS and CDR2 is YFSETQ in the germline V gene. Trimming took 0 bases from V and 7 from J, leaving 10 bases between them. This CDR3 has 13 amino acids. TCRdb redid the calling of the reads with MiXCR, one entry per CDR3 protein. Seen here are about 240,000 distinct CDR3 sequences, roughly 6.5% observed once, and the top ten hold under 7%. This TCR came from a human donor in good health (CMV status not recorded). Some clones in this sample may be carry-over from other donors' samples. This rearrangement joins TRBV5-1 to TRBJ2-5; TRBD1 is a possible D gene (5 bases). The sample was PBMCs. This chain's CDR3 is CASSLGQTGTQYF. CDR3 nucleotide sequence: TGCGCCAGCAGCTTGGGACAGACCGGGACCCAGTACTTC.